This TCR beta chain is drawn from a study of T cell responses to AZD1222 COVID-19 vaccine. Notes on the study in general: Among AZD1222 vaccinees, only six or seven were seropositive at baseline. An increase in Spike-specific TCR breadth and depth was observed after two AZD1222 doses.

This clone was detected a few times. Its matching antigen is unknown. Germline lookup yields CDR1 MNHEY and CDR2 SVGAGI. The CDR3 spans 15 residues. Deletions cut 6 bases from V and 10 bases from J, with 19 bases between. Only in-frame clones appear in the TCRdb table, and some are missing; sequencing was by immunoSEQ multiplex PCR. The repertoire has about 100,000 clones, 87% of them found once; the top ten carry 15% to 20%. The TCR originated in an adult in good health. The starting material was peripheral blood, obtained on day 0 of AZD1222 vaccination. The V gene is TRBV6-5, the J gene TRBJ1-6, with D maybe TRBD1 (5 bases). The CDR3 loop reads CASSPLSLRGSPLHF. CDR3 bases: TGTGCCAGCAGCCCACTTTCCCTTCGGGGGTCACCCCTCCACTTT.